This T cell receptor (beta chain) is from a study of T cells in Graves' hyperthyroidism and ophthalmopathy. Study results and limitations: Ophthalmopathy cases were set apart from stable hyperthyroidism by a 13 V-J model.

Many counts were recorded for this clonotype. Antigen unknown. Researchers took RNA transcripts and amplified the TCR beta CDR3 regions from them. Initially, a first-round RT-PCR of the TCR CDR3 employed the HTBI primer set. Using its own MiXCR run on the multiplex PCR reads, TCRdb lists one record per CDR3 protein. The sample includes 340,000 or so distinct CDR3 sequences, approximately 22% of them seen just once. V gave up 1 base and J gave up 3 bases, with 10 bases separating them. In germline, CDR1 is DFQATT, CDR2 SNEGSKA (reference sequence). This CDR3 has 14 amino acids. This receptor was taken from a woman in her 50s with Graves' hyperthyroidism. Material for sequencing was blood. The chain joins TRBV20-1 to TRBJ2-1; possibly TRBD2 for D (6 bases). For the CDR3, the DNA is TGCAGTGCTAGAGTGGCGGGGAGCTACAATGAGCAGTTCTTC. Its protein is CSARVAGSYNEQFF.